These 8 T cell receptor beta chains were all obtained from the same sample, sequenced in a study of memory CD4+ T cells and cytomegalovirus serostatus. Single viable CD3+CD4+CD8-CD45RO+ cells were sorted as the memory CD4+ T cells. Libraries were prepared by immunoSEQ multiplex PCR; TCRdb keeps only in-frame clonotypes and omits some of them. Among 30,000 to 40,000 clones listed, around 84% were seen once. The sequenced sample consisted of memory CD4+ T cells from blood. Receptors were obtained from an adult in good health and CMV-seronegative.

CDR3 loop: CASSRQGGTSNQPQHF. In DNA form, the CDR3 reads TGTGCCAGCAGTCGGCAAGGGGGAACTAGCAATCAGCCCCAGCATTTT. The chain links TRBV27 to TRBJ1-5; weak D call: TRBD1 (6 bases). Germline V gives CDR1 MNHEY, CDR2 SMNVEV (reference sequence). The CDR3 runs to 16 residues. V was pared by 5 bases and J by 0 bases, with 14 bases between.

The table lists this clone with a few counts. The chain employs TRBV30 and TRBJ2-1; 11 bases match TRBD1. There are 15 residues in the CDR3. V was clipped by 0 bases and J by 7 bases; unmatched bases: 5. CDR1 is GTSNPN and CDR2 is SVGIG in the germline V gene (reference sequence). The CDR3 reads CAWSVGTGGWNEQFF. The DNA for the CDR3 is TGTGCCTGGAGTGTAGGGACAGGGGGATGGAATGAGCAGTTCTTC.

The V call is TRBV9, the J call TRBJ2-5; 8 bases match TRBD1. The CDR3 is 14 residues long. The V segment lost 4 bases and the J segment 5 bases; nucleotides outside the gene matches: 7. Germline assignment: CDR1 SGDLS and CDR2 YYNGEE. The CDR3: CASSMGQAGETQYF. CDR3 nucleotide sequence: TGTGCCAGCAGCATGGGACAGGCCGGGGAGACCCAGTACTTC.

The chain combines TRBV4-1 with TRBJ2-1, with D possibly called TRBD1 or TRBD2 (6 bases each). V was pared by 0 bases and J by 7 bases, with 19 bases between. The germline V gene encodes CDR1 MGHRA and CDR2 YSYEKL. The CDR3 is 17 residues long. The CDR3, as DNA: TGCGCCAGCAGCCAAGATGACGAGGGGGGTCACATAAATGAGCAGTTCTTC. Protein sequence: CASSQDDEGGHINEQFF.

The chain combines TRBV18 with TRBJ1-2, with 7 bases identical to TRBD1. V lost 2 bases to trimming and J lost 2 bases; unmatched junction nucleotides: 5. Germline CDR1 reads KGHSH; CDR2 reads LQKENI. The CDR3 has 15 residues. As DNA, the CDR3 is TGTGCCAGCTCACCAGAACAGGGGAACAACTATGGCTACACCTTC. The encoded protein is CASSPEQGNNYGYTF.

This clone was recorded a few times. The rearrangement links TRBV9 to TRBJ2-3; D perhaps matches TRBD2 (5 bases). The ends were cut back, 0 bases at V and 6 bases at J, with 11 bases in the middle. CDR3 size: 14 residues. Germline loops: CDR1 SGDLS, CDR2 YYNGEE. The CDR3 sequence: CASSVGTAKDTQYF. The CDR3 DNA follows: TGTGCCAGCAGCGTAGGGACTGCTAAGGATACGCAGTATTTT.

The chain employs TRBV2 and TRBJ2-5, with TRBD2 matching 16 bases. Germline-derived CDR1 and CDR2 are SNHLY and FYNNEI. The CDR3 has 15 residues. V trimming: 7 bases; J trimming: 6 bases; junction bases outside the gene matches: 5. CDR3 protein: CASTGLAGGKKTQYF. The DNA for the CDR3 is TGTGCCAGCACGGGACTAGCGGGGGGGAAAAAGACCCAGTACTTC.

This chain joins TRBV10-3 and TRBJ2-6; D is ambiguous. V was trimmed by 3 bases and J by 0 bases, leaving 9 bases between them. The CDR3 is 16 residues long. Germline-derived CDR1 and CDR2 are ENHRY and SYGVKD. CDR3 sequence: CAISDSSSSGANVLTF. CDR3 DNA sequence: TGTGCCATCAGTGACTCCTCCTCCTCTGGGGCCAACGTCCTGACTTTC.